One T cell receptor (beta chain) is described in this entry. Its antigen is not identified. This sample was included in a study of PD-1 blockade in classical Hodgkin lymphoma. Study summary: Intravenous nivolumab at 3 mg/kg was given to patients every 2 weeks.

Every patient experienced relapse after autologous stem cell transplantation, and brentuximab vedotin exposure varied. Best response was recorded as complete response, partial response or progressive disease. Here immunoSEQ multiplex PCR was the method, and the copy in TCRdb shows in-frame clones only, minus some. Of about 99,000 clones in the sample, more than 80% are singletons; the top ten hold around 15%. Points from the study as a whole: Newly diagnosed patients reportedly trailed healthy donors in baseline TCR diversity. Only CD4+ TCR diversity, not CD8+, had risen significantly by C4D1.

The CDR3 runs to 13 residues. The V gene end was trimmed by 11 bases and the J gene end by 5 bases; junction bases not matched to a gene: 10. Germline loops: CDR1 SEHNR, CDR2 FQNEAQ (reference sequence). The receptor's source is a human donor with classical Hodgkin lymphoma. The sample here was peripheral blood mononuclear cells (PBMCs), taken before the second cycle of nivolumab. This chain joins TRBV7-9 and TRBJ2-3, with 7 bases fitting TRBD2. The CDR3 region is CAGVAGRGDTQYF. In nucleotides, the CDR3 is TGTGCCGGAGTAGCGGGTCGCGGAGATACGCAGTATTTT.